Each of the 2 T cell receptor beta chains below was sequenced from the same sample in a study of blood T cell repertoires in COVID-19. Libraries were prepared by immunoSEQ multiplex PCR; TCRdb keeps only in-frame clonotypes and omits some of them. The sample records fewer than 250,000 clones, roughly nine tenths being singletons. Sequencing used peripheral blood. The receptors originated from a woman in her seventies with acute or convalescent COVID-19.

This chain's CDR3 is CASSLMQSGGGYTF. The CDR3 DNA is TGTGCCAGCAGCTTAATGCAGTCAGGAGGAGGCTACACCTTC. The V and J genes are TRBV7-6 and TRBJ1-2, with no clear D. This CDR3 contains 14 residues. V was pared by 2 bases and J by 8 bases, with 15 bases between. Germline CDR1 SGHVS, CDR2 FNYEAQ.

CDR3 in amino acids: CASSQDVRTNTEAFF. CDR3 nucleotide sequence: TGCGCCAGCAGCCAAGACGTCAGAACGAACACTGAAGCTTTCTTT. The gene calls are TRBV4-1 and TRBJ1-1; D not resolved. CDR3 length: 15 residues. From germline, CDR1 is MGHRA and CDR2 YSYEKL. Trimming left V 0 bases short and J 1 base short, with 9 bases between.